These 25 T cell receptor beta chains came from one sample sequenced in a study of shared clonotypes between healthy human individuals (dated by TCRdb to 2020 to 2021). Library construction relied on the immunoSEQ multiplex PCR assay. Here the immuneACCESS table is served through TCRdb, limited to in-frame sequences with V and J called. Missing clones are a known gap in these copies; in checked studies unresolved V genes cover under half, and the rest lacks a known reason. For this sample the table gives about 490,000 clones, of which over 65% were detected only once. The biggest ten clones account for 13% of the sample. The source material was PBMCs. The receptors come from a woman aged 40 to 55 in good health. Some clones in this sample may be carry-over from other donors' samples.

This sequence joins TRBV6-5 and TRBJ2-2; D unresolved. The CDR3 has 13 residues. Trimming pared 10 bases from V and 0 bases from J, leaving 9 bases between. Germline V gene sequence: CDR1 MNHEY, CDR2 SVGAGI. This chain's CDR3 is CATESANTGELFF. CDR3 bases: TGTGCCACCGAGAGCGCGAACACCGGGGAGCTGTTTTTT.

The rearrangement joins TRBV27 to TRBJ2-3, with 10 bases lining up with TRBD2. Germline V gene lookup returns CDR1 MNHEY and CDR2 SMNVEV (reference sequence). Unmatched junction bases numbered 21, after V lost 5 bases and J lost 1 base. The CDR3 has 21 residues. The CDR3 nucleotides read TGTGCCAGCAGTCCCTCGGGGGCGCGACTAGCGGGCCGAGGTGGCACAGATACGCAGTATTTT. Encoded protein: CASSPSGARLAGRGGTDTQYF.

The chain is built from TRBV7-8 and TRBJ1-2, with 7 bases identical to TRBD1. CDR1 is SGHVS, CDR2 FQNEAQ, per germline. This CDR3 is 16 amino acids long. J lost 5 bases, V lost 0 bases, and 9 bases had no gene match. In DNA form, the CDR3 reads TGTGCCAGCAGCTTAGCCAGGTGGGGACAGTCGTATGGCTACACCTTC. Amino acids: CASSLARWGQSYGYTF. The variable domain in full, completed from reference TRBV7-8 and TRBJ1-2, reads GAGVSQSPRYKVAKRGQDVALRCDPISGHVSLFWYQQALGQGPEFLTYFQNEAQLDKSGLPSDRFFAERPEGSVSTLKIQRTQQEDSAVYLCASSLARWGQSYGYTFGSGTRLTVV.

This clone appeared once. The CDR3 loop is CASSYGDSFFTDTQYF. The CDR3 region has the DNA TGTGCCAGCAGTTACGGTGACTCTTTCTTCACAGATACGCAGTATTTT. The chain joins TRBV6-6 to TRBJ2-3; D unresolved. V was shortened by 2 bases and J by 2 bases, with 14 bases between the two germline ends. Germline V gene lookup returns CDR1 MNHNY and CDR2 SVGAGI (reference sequence). This CDR3 spans 16 amino acids.

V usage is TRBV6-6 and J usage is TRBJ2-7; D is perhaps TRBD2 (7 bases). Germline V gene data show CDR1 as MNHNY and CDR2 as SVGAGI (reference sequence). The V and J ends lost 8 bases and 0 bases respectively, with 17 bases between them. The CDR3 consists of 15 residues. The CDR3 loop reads CASAVRGRSSYEQYF. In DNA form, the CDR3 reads TGTGCCAGCGCAGTGCGGGGGCGCTCCTCCTACGAGCAGTACTTC.

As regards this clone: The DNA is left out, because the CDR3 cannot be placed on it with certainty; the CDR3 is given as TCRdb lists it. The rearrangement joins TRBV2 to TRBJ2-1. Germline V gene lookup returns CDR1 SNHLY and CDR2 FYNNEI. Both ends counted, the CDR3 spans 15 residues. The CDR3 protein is CASRGAFRGRGEQFF.

CDR3 loop: CASTPRVTTQETQYF. As DNA, the CDR3 is TGTGCCAGCACCCCGAGGGTGACGACGCAAGAGACCCAGTACTTC. The V call is TRBV2, the J call TRBJ2-5, with a weak D call TRBD2 (5 bases). The V and J ends lost 7 bases and 2 bases respectively, with 17 bases between them. This CDR3 has 15 amino acids. Germline V gene sequence: CDR1 SNHLY, CDR2 FYNNEI.

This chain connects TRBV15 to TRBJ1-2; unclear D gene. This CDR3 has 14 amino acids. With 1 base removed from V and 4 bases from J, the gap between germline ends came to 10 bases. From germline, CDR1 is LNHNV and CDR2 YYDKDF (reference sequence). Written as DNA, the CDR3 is TGTGCCACCAGCAGAGGGGGTTTAGGCTATGGCTACACCTTC. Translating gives CATSRGGLGYGYTF.

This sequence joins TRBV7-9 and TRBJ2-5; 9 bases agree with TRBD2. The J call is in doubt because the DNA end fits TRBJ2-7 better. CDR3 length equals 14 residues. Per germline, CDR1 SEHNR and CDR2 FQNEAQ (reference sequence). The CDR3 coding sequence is TGTGCCAGCAGCTTAGTAGCGGGAGCCTACGAGCAGTACTTC. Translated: CASSLVAGAYEQYF.

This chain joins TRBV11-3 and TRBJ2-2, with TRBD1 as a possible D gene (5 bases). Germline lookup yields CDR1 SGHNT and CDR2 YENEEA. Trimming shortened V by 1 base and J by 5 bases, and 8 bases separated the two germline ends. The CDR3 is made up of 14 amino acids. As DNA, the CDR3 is TGTGCCAGCAGCTTAGTTAGGGGAACCGGGGAGCTGTTTTTT. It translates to CASSLVRGTGELFF.

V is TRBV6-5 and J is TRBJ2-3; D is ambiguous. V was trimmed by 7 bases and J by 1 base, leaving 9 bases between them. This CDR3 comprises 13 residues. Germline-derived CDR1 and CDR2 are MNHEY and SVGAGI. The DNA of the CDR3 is TGTGCCAGCAAGTCAGGCCGCACAGATACGCAGTATTTT. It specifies CASKSGRTDTQYF.

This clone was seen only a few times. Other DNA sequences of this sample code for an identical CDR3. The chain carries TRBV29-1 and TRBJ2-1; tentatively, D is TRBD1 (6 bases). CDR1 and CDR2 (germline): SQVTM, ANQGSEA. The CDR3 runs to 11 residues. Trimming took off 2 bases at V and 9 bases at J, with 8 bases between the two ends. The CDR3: CSVERGGEQFF. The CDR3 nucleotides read TGCAGCGTTGAAAGAGGGGGTGAGCAGTTCTTC.

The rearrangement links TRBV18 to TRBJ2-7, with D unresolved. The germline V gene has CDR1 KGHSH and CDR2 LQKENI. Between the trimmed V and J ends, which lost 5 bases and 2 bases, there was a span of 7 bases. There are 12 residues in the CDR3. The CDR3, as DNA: TGTGCCAGCTCAGCACAGACCTACGAGCAGTACTTC. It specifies CASSAQTYEQYF. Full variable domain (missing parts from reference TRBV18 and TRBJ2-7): NAGVMQNPRHLVRRRGQEARLRCSPMKGHSHVYWYRQLPEEGLKFMVYLQKENIIDESGMPKERFSAEFPKEGPSILRIQQVVRGDSAAYFCASSAQTYEQYFGPGTRLTVT.

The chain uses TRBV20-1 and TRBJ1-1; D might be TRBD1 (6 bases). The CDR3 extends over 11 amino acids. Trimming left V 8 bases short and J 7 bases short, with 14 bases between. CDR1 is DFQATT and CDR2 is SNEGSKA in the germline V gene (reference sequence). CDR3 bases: TGCAGTACCGGACAGCACCGTGAAGCTTTCTTT. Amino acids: CSTGQHREAFF.

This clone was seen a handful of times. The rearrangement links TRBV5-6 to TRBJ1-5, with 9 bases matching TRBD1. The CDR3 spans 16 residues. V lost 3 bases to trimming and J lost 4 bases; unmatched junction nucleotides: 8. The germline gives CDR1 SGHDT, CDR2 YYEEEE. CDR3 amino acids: CASSSLRDRANQPQHF. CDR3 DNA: TGTGCCAGCAGCTCCTTAAGGGACAGGGCTAATCAGCCCCAGCATTTT.

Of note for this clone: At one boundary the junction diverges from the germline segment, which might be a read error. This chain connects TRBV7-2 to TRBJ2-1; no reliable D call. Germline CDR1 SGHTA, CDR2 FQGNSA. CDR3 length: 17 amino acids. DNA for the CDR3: TGTGCCAGCAGTTTAGACCTGCCGCGTGGAAGGGACAATGAGCAGTTCTTC. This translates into CASSLDLPRGRDNEQFF.

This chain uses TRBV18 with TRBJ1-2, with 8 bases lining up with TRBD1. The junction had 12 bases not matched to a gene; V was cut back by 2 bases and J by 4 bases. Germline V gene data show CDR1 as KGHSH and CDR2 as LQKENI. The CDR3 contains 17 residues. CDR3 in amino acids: CASSPTREAGGFYGYTF. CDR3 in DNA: TGTGCCAGCTCACCAACGAGGGAGGCAGGGGGCTTCTATGGCTACACCTTC.

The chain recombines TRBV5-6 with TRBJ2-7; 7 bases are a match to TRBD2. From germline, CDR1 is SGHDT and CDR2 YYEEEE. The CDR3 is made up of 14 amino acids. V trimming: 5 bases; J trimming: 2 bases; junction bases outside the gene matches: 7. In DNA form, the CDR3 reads TGTGCCAGCAGTTCCCGGGGAGGGGCCTACGAGCAGTACTTC. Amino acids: CASSSRGGAYEQYF.

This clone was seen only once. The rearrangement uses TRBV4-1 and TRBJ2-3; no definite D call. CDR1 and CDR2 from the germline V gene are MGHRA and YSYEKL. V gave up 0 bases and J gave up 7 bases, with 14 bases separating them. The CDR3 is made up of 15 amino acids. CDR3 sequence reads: CASSQEPLGPNTQYF. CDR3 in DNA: TGCGCCAGCAGCCAAGAGCCTTTAGGCCCGAATACGCAGTATTTT.

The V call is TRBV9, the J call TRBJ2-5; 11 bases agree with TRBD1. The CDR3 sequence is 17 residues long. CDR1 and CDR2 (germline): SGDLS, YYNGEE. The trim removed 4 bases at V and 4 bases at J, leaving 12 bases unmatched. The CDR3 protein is CASSLGRTGGALETQYF. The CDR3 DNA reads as TGTGCCAGCAGCCTAGGCCGGACAGGGGGCGCGTTAGAGACCCAGTACTTC.

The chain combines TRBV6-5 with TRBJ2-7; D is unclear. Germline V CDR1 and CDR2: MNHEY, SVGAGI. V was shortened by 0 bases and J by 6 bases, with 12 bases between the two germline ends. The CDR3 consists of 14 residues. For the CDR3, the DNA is TGTGCCAGCAGTTACTCGACCGTTTTTGGCGAGCAGTACTTC. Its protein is CASSYSTVFGEQYF.

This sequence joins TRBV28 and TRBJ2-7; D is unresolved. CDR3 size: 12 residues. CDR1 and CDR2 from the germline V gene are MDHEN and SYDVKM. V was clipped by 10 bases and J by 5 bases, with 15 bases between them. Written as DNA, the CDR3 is TGTGCCACCCGCCCCCGACTCCACGAGCAGTACTTC. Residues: CATRPRLHEQYF.

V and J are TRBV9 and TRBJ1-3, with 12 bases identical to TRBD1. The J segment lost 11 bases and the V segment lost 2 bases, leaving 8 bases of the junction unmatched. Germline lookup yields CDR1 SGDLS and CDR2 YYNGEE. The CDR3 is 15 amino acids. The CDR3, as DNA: TGTGCCAGCAGCGTTTCCGGGACAGGGGGCTCAGCCATATATTTT. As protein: CASSVSGTGGSAIYF.

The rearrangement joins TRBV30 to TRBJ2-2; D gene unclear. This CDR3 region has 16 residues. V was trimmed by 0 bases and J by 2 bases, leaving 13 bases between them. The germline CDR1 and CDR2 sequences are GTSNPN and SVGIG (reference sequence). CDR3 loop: CAWSVRPEFNTGELFF. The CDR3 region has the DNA TGTGCCTGGAGTGTACGTCCGGAATTTAACACCGGGGAGCTGTTTTTT.

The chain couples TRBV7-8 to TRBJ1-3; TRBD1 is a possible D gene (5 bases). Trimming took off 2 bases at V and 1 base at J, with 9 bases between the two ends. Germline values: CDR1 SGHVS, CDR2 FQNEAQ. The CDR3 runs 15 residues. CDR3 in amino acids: CASSLQGASGNTIYF. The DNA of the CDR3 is TGTGCCAGCAGCTTACAGGGTGCTTCTGGAAACACCATATATTTT.